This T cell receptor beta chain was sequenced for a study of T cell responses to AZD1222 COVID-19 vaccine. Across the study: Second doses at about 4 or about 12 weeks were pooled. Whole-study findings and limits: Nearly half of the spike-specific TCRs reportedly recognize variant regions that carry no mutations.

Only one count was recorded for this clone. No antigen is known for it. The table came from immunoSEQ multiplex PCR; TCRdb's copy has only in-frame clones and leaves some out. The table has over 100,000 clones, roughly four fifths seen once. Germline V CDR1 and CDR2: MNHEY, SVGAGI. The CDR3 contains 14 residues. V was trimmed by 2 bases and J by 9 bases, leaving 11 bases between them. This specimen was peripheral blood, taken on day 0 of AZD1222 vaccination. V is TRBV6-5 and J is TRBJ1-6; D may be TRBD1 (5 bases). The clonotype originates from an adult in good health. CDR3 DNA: TGTGCCAGCAGTTACGACAGTCCACCTTCACCCCTCCACTTT. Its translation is CASSYDSPPSPLHF.